This T cell receptor (beta chain) was retrieved from a study of blood T cells in healthy people across ages (dated by TCRdb to between 2014 and 2016). Study-wide context: In model experiments, template switching captured roughly one uniquely barcoded TCR beta cDNA molecule for every two T cells. To track age-related changes in TCR beta repertoire diversity, the study relied on deep sequencing normalized with unique cDNA molecular identifiers. The donors were divided into four age groups: young (average around 17 years), middle-aged (approximately 42), aged (under 70) and long-lived (roughly 82). To avoid experimental bias, donors of different ages were spread randomly across the sequencing lanes. Using the same blood draw, the study looked at two additional independent replicas of 1 million unique cDNA reads for two donors, one aged 18 to 30 and the other aged 80 or older. What the study reported, not specific to this receptor: Estimates of total diversity based on one million sequenced T cells were regarded as lower bounds and as underestimates. Observed TCR beta diversity correlated strongly with the percentage of naive T cells measured by flow cytometry. Compared with the aged group, the long-lived group had more naive CD4+ T cells, fewer expanded clones and increased TCR diversity, suggesting age selection. The CMV infection status of donors was not known, potentially confounding age-related changes in expanded clonotypes. Observed TCR beta diversity per million T cells fell roughly linearly with age, and a significant reduction was already apparent by age about 43. Conclusive comparison of naive and antigen-experienced compartments was prevented by the profiling of bulk unsorted PBMCs.

In the germline V gene, CDR1 corresponds to LGHNA and CDR2 to YNFKEQ. The CDR3 spans 17 residues, from the cysteine through the phenylalanine. Solely the CDR3 DNA is kept, with 51 bases framed from the first base. Cut back by 1 base and 1 base, the V and J ends lie 16 bases apart. The 39 donors, aged about 6 to 100 years, were systemically healthy Caucasian individuals from Russia. Each donor gave roughly 9 milliliters of peripheral blood, drawn into EDTA-treated Vacutainer tubes. Ficoll-Paque density-gradient centrifugation was used to isolate PBMCs, with at least 6.5 million per sample. Total RNA was extracted from PBMCs with Trizol reagent, with at least 6 micrograms obtained per sample. For every donor, flow cytometry on a PBMC aliquot measured the percentage of naive CD45RAhigh/CD27high T cells. This clonotype was seen a handful of times. The antigen it binds to is not known. Base qualities are not provided; no much larger clone lies one nucleotide away.

Receptor amplification or capture employed 5' RACE. TCRdb records Illumina HiSeq 2500 as the sequencer. A second PCR of roughly 7 to 11 cycles was performed with a sample-barcoded 5' primer and a J-beta primer mix. A template-switch 5' adaptor carrying 12 random nucleotides introduced a unique molecular identifier onto each TCR beta cDNA molecule. At least 2.5 million CDR3-containing paired-end reads were obtained from each sample. All of the RNA was converted into first-strand cDNA using the Mint cDNA synthesis kit, with a TRBC-specific oligonucleotide serving as the primer. After uracil-DNA glycosylase treatment, a first 18-cycle PCR used universal primers M1SS and BC2_uni_R on all cDNA. Under the source paper's analysis protocol: Each sample was normalized by randomly selecting 1 million high-quality reads, each carrying a distinct molecular identifier. Instead of being binned into consensus sequences, reads with shared molecular identifiers were discarded. MiTCR, with a Q25 quality threshold and the strictest error-elimination algorithm, was used for CDR3 identification, clonotype clustering and error correction. A nonparametric unseen species model with Euler transformation was used to estimate lower-bound total TCR beta diversity. TCRdb ran its own pipeline on the public reads, namely fastp trimming at Q25 and MiXCR clone calling, and kept in-frame beta chains. Entries are consolidated by CDR3 protein sequence, retaining the most common genes and DNA. It is TCRdb's table, rather than the study itself, that gives the V and J calls and clone size. This sample lists 600,000 to 650,000 distinct CDR3 sequences; 58% were detected once. The top ten hold over 35% of the sample.

Here the chain combines TRBV4-2 and TRBJ2-5; the D gene is perhaps TRBD1 or TRBD2, each of them matching over 5 bases. The source is a man in his fifties or sixties in good health. The source material was blood. The CDR3 reads CASSQALTSGSQETQYF. The sequence in DNA is TGTGCCAGCAGCCAAGCCCTTACCTCAGGGAGCCAAGAGACCCAGTACTTC.